Following are 17 T cell receptor beta chains from one sample sequenced in a study of beta chain features in type 1 diabetes (dated by TCRdb to 2016 to 2019). Overall results and qualifications from the work: Type 1 diabetes patients showed a moderate but significant shortening of TCRB CDR3 length in all four CD4+ subsets.

Their target antigens are unknown. The method was the immunoSEQ multiplex PCR assay. The High Capacity cDNA Reverse Transcription Kit was used to reverse transcribe all of the isolated RNA, meaning that expressed TCRB transcripts were what got sequenced. TCRdb stores this immuneACCESS table with in-frame sequences only. Part of the clones is absent; in the studies checked, under half of the shortfall reflects unresolved V genes, and no reason is known for the rest. The sample table contains fewer than 400,000 clones; only one count was recorded for 9.3% of them. Of the sample, around 1% is held by the ten largest clones. Source material: central memory CD4+ T cells from blood. The receptors come from a man younger than 45 with type 1 diabetes.

The V gene is TRBV5-4, the J gene TRBJ2-5; weak D call: TRBD2 (7 bases). V lost 4 bases and J lost 5, with 12 bases in between. Germline V gene data show CDR1 as SGHNT and CDR2 as YYREEE (reference sequence). CDR3 length: 13 amino acids. CDR3 amino acids: CASSGGGRETQYF. Written as DNA, the CDR3 is TGTGCCAGCAGCGGCGGGGGCAGGGAGACCCAGTACTTC. Combining the CDR3 with reference TRBV5-4 and TRBJ2-5 gives the whole variable domain ETGVTQSPTHLIKTRGQQVTLRCSSQSGHNTVSWYQQALGQGPQFIFQYYREEENGRGNFPPRFSGLQFPNYSSELNVNALELDDSALYLCASSGGGRETQYFGPGTRLLVL.

This clone was recorded a few times. The chain combines TRBV30 with TRBJ1-4; D might be TRBD1 (5 bases). CDR3 size: 15 residues. V was clipped by 4 bases and J by 5 bases, with 17 bases between them. Germline values: CDR1 GTSNPN, CDR2 SVGIG (reference sequence). The CDR3 sequence is CAWNFDRGGNEKLFF. For the CDR3, the DNA is TGTGCCTGGAACTTCGATCGGGGGGGAAATGAAAAACTGTTTTTT.

This clone has just a few counts. V is TRBV7-8 and J is TRBJ1-2, with no clear D. Germline-derived CDR1 and CDR2 are SGHVS and FQNEAQ. V was shortened by 0 bases and J by 7 bases, with 18 bases between the two germline ends. The CDR3 is 16 residues long. Here the CDR3 DNA reads TGTGCCAGCAGCTTAGCGGAGTTGGCGGGCTCGGGTGGCTACACCTTC. Amino acids: CASSLAELAGSGGYTF. Full variable domain (rest looked up from reference TRBV7-8 and TRBJ1-2): GAGVSQSPRYKVAKRGQDVALRCDPISGHVSLFWYQQALGQGPEFLTYFQNEAQLDKSGLPSDRFFAERPEGSVSTLKIQRTQQEDSAVYLCASSLAELAGSGGYTFGSGTRLTVV.

This clone was detected a few times. The rearrangement joins TRBV10-3 to TRBJ2-7; 10 positions agree with TRBD2. The CDR3 is made up of 15 amino acids. Germline assignment: CDR1 ENHRY and CDR2 SYGVKD. V was clipped by 6 bases and J by 3 bases; unmatched bases: 8. The CDR3 spells CAIRAAGGTFYEQYF. The CDR3 DNA reads as TGTGCCATCAGAGCAGCGGGGGGGACATTCTACGAGCAGTACTTC.

The table lists this clone with many counts. The CDR3 DNA is TGTGCCAGCTCACCACCGGGGAACACCGGGGAGCTGTTTTTT. This codes for CASSPPGNTGELFF. The rearrangement links TRBV18 to TRBJ2-2; the D is unclear. The V and J ends lost 0 bases and 1 base respectively, with 3 bases between them. The CDR3 contains 14 residues. Germline CDR1 KGHSH, CDR2 LQKENI.

This clone turned up a few times. This sample also contains other DNA sequences that code for the same CDR3. The rearrangement joins TRBV7-9 to TRBJ2-5; 8 bases fit TRBD1. The germline gives CDR1 SEHNR, CDR2 FQNEAQ (reference sequence). CDR3 length equals 15 residues. The ends lost 1 base at V and 2 bases at J; junction bases unmatched: 3. This chain's CDR3 is CASSLGGQGQETQYF. The CDR3 nucleotides read TGTGCCAGCAGCTTAGGTGGACAGGGACAAGAGACCCAGTACTTC.

This clone has only a few counts. J is TRBJ2-6 and V is TRBV10-3; 8 bases fit TRBD1. Germline-derived CDR1 and CDR2 are ENHRY and SYGVKD. The CDR3 extends over 20 amino acids. Losses at the gene ends were 0 bases for V and 0 bases for J; bases not matched to a gene: 10. The CDR3 here is CAISESLGRTGFSGANVLTF. CDR3 in DNA: TGTGCCATCAGTGAGTCGTTAGGAAGGACAGGGTTCTCTGGGGCCAACGTCCTGACTTTC.

The J gene is TRBJ2-3, the V gene TRBV5-1; the D gene is possibly TRBD1 (5 bases). Looked up from germline, CDR1 is SGHRS and CDR2 is YFSETQ. Trimming removed 0 bases from V and 0 bases from J, with 8 bases in between. This CDR3 region has 15 residues. The CDR3 DNA sequence: TGCGCCAGCAGCTTGGGAGACAGCAGCACAGATACGCAGTATTTT. Its protein product is CASSLGDSSTDTQYF.

V and J are TRBV18 and TRBJ1-1, with 8 bases fitting TRBD1. V dropped 3 bases and J dropped 0; count of bases not matched to a gene: 0. Germline V gives CDR1 KGHSH, CDR2 LQKENI. CDR3 length: 14 amino acids. The CDR3, as DNA: TGTGCCAGCTCACCGGACAGGGTGAACACTGAAGCTTTCTTT. Translated: CASSPDRVNTEAFF.

This rearrangement joins TRBV9 to TRBJ1-1; D gene unclear. Trimming removed 4 bases from V and 1 base from J, with 17 bases in between. Germline V gene sequence: CDR1 SGDLS, CDR2 YYNGEE. The CDR3 length is 16 residues. CDR3: CASSQESVLGNTEAFF. The CDR3 DNA is TGTGCCAGCAGCCAAGAATCGGTCTTAGGGAACACTGAAGCTTTCTTT. The full variable domain, rest sourced from reference TRBV9 and TRBJ1-1, is DSGVTQTPKHLITATGQRVTLRCSPRSGDLSVYWYQQSLDQGLQFLIQYYNGEERAKGNILERFSAQQFPDLHSELNLSSLELGDSALYFCASSQESVLGNTEAFFGQGTRLTVV.

CDR3 bases: TGTGCCAGCAGGGGGGAGGGAAACGAGCAGTACTTC. It translates to CASRGEGNEQYF. The chain links TRBV2 to TRBJ2-7, with TRBD2 matching 7 bases. Germline assignment: CDR1 SNHLY and CDR2 FYNNEI. Unmatched junction bases numbered 4, after V lost 6 bases and J lost 5 bases. The CDR3 length is 12 residues.

This clone was seen only a few times. The rearrangement uses TRBV28 and TRBJ2-6; D possibly corresponds to TRBD2 (5 bases). Germline lookup yields CDR1 MDHEN and CDR2 SYDVKM. V was clipped by 2 bases and J by 2 bases, with 7 bases between them. The CDR3 extends over 15 amino acids. This CDR3 is CASSLVGAGANVLTF. CDR3 sequence (DNA): TGTGCCAGCAGTTTAGTCGGGGCTGGGGCCAACGTCCTGACTTTC. Combining the CDR3 with reference TRBV28 and TRBJ2-6 gives the whole variable domain DVKVTQSSRYLVKRTGEKVFLECVQDMDHENMFWYRQDPGLGLRLIYFSYDVKMKEKGDIPEGYSVSREKKERFSLILESASTNQTSMYLCASSLVGAGANVLTFGAGSRLTVL.

This clone was seen only a few times. V is TRBV19 and J is TRBJ1-6; 11 bases agree with TRBD1. The CDR3 covers 14 residues. The ends lost 6 bases at V and 6 bases at J; junction bases unmatched: 1. The germline CDR1 and CDR2 sequences are LNHDA and SQIVND (reference sequence). In DNA form, the CDR3 reads TGTGCCAGTAGCGGGACAGGGGGTAATTCACCCCTCCACTTT. Translating gives CASSGTGGNSPLHF.

The chain employs TRBV11-2 and TRBJ2-5; the D gene could be TRBD1 or TRBD2 (6 bases each). Germline CDR1 and CDR2: SGHAT and FQNNGV. The CDR3 is 14 residues long. Trimming stripped 3 bases from V and 6 bases from J, with 14 bases between. The CDR3 DNA reads as TGTGCCAGCAGCTTCCCGGGGGCGGGGAAGACCCAGTACTTC. It is translated as CASSFPGAGKTQYF.

This clone turned up a few times. The chain carries TRBV7-7 and TRBJ2-1, with TRBD2 matching over 10 bases. Trimming removed 1 base from V and 8 bases from J; junction bases left unmatched: 2. The CDR3 contains 14 residues. Germline CDR1 reads SSHAT; CDR2 reads FNYEAQ (reference sequence). The CDR3 is CASSLEGLADEQFF. The CDR3, as DNA: TGTGCCAGCAGCTTAGAAGGACTAGCGGATGAGCAGTTCTTC. Using reference TRBV7-7 and TRBJ2-1 for the parts outside the CDR3, the full variable domain is GAGVSQSPRYKVTKRGQDVTLRCDPISSHATLYWYQQALGQGPEFLTYFNYEAQPDKSGLPSDRFSAERPEGSISTLTIQRTEQRDSAMYRCASSLEGLADEQFFGPGTRLTVL.

This clone showed up just a few times. The rearrangement uses TRBV29-1 and TRBJ2-3; 7 positions match TRBD2. J lost 9 bases, V lost 7 bases, and 13 bases had no gene match. The CDR3 has 13 residues. CDR1 SQVTM and CDR2 ANQGSEA come from the germline V gene. The CDR3 DNA reads TGCAGCGGTGGGGCGGGGGACCTCAGGACGCAGTATTTT. Translation: CSGGAGDLRTQYF.

This chain joins TRBV10-3 and TRBJ1-4; 7 bases are a match to TRBD1. The V gene end was trimmed by 5 bases and the J gene end by 8 bases; junction bases not matched to a gene: 5. Germline V lookup: CDR1 ENHRY, CDR2 SYGVKD. This CDR3 region has 13 residues. This chain's CDR3 is CAISSGTEEKLFF. As DNA, the CDR3 is TGTGCCATCAGTAGCGGGACAGAAGAAAAACTGTTTTTT.